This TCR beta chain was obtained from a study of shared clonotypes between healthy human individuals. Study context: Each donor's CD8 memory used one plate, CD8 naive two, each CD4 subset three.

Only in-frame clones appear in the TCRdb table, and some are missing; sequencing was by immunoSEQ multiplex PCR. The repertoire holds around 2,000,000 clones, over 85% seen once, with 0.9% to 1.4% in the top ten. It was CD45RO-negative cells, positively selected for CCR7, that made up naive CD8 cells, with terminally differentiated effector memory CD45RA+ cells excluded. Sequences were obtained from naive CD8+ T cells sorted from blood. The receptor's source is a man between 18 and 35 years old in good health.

The CDR3 region is CAWSVVFGRQGYNEQFF. In nucleotides, the CDR3 is TGTGCCTGGAGTGTGGTGTTTGGGAGACAGGGCTACAATGAGCAGTTCTTC. The rearrangement uses TRBV30 and TRBJ2-1; TRBD1 matches at 7 bases. Looked up from germline, CDR1 is GTSNPN and CDR2 is SVGIG (reference sequence). The CDR3 is 17 amino acids. V shed 0 bases and J 3 bases; nucleotides not matched to a gene: 11.